This T cell receptor (beta chain) was found in a study of T cells after somatic rescue of genetic block. Germline V gene lookup returns CDR1 SGHRS and CDR2 YFSETQ. The length of the CDR3 is 15 residues. J lost 1 base, V lost 4 bases, and 5 bases had no gene match. Profiled with immunoSEQ multiplex PCR; TCRdb holds only in-frame clones, not every one. The sample lists some 67,000 clones, under 95% occurring once. This receptor was obtained from a man aged 40-55 years. The sequenced sample was peripheral blood mononuclear cells (PBMCs). V and J are TRBV5-1 and TRBJ2-5; 9 nucleotides align to TRBD1. CDR3 region: CASSQGQGVQETQYF. The CDR3 DNA follows: TGCGCCAGCAGCCAGGGACAGGGAGTCCAAGAGACCCAGTACTTC. Complete variable domain (other parts from reference TRBV5-1 and TRBJ2-5): KAGVTQTPRYLIKTRGQQVTLSCSPISGHRSVSWYQQTPGQGLQFLFEYFSETQRNKGNFPGRFSGRQFSNSRSEMNVSTLELGDSALYLCASSQGQGVQETQYFGPGTRLLVL.